These 30 T cell receptor beta chains were sequenced from one sample in a study of T-cell reconstitution after alpha-beta-depleted transplantation in children. Researchers prepared the TCRbeta library using unique molecular identifiers, the study reports. TCRdb fed the PCR reads into MiXCR, producing one record per CDR3 protein. The sample gives approximately 510,000 distinct CDR3 sequences, about 16% of which show up once; 2.5% to 4% is in the top ten. Sequencing used PBMCs from the stem cell graft donor, obtained from the stem cell graft. All receptors come from a human donor who donated a stem cell graft to a child with acute lymphoblastic leukemia.

This clonotype has a handful of counts. The chain employs TRBV6-4 and TRBJ2-3; 12 nucleotides align to TRBD2. Germline trimming cut 3 bases from V and 6 bases from J; bases unmatched to any gene: 4. Germline V gene lookup returns CDR1 MRHNA and CDR2 SNTAGT. The CDR3 extends over 15 amino acids. The CDR3 sequence: CASSELAGGGDTQYF. CDR3 DNA sequence: TGTGCCAGCAGTGAACTAGCGGGAGGTGGCGATACGCAGTATTTT.

This clonotype appeared a few times. V usage is TRBV19 and J usage is TRBJ1-5; 8 nucleotides align to TRBD1. Unmatched junction bases numbered 7, after V lost 1 base and J lost 2 bases. The CDR3 runs to 17 residues. Germline loops: CDR1 LNHDA, CDR2 SQIVND (reference sequence). CDR3 coding DNA: TGTGCCAGTAGTATAGTCAGGGGGCTACGTGGCAATCAGCCCCAGCATTTT. Translating it yields CASSIVRGLRGNQPQHF.

The rearrangement joins TRBV5-1 to TRBJ1-2, with D possibly being TRBD1 (5 bases). V lost 4 bases to trimming and J lost 4 bases, with 11 bases between them. Germline CDR1 and CDR2: SGHRS and YFSETQ. The CDR3 totals 13 residues. CDR3 bases: TGCGCCAGCAGCGTGGACACTCCCTATGGCTACACCTTC. It translates to CASSVDTPYGYTF.

This clonotype was picked up a small number of times. The chain has TRBV20-1 and TRBJ2-2, with 9 bases aligning to TRBD2. The CDR3 is made up of 14 amino acids. The germline gives CDR1 DFQATT, CDR2 SNEGSKA (reference sequence). V shed 6 bases, J shed 5 bases, and the junction held 7 bases outside the gene matches. CDR3 protein: CSASSGRRTGELFF. CDR3 DNA sequence: TGCAGTGCCAGTAGCGGGAGACGGACCGGGGAGCTGTTTTTT.

This chain joins TRBV7-9 and TRBJ2-7, with D possibly TRBD2 on 5 matching bases. Trimming stripped 2 bases from V and 3 bases from J, with 11 bases between. This CDR3 has 14 amino acids. Germline V lookup: CDR1 SEHNR, CDR2 FQNEAQ (reference sequence). CDR3 residues: CASSLSAVGYEQYF. CDR3 nucleotides: TGTGCCAGCAGCTTATCAGCGGTGGGCTACGAGCAGTACTTC.

The J gene is TRBJ2-7, the V gene TRBV7-9, with 9 bases fitting TRBD2. The germline V gene encodes CDR1 SEHNR and CDR2 FQNEAQ (reference sequence). With 5 bases clipped from V and 3 bases from J, the junction kept 8 bases outside the gene matches. This CDR3 has 15 residues. CDR3 region: CASSVWTSANYEQYF. The CDR3 DNA reads as TGTGCCAGCAGCGTTTGGACTAGCGCCAACTACGAGCAGTACTTC.

J is TRBJ1-2 and V is TRBV7-9; weak D call: TRBD1 (5 bases). The CDR3 has 15 residues. The V end was cut by 3 bases, the J end by 3 bases, with 14 bases between. CDR1 is SEHNR and CDR2 is FQNEAQ in the germline V gene (reference sequence). In nucleotides, the CDR3 is TGTGCCAGCAGCTTGGGAGGGGCAGAGGACTATGGCTACACCTTC. Its translation is CASSLGGAEDYGYTF.

This clonotype has just a few counts. V usage is TRBV12-5 and J usage is TRBJ1-1; TRBD1 might be the D (5 bases). V shed 2 bases and J shed 6 bases, with 10 bases lying between them. Germline lookup yields CDR1 LGHNT and CDR2 FRNRAP. The CDR3 covers 13 residues. CDR3 sequence (DNA): TGTGCTAGTGGTTTGATTCAGGGTTCTGAAGCTTTCTTT. Protein sequence: CASGLIQGSEAFF. Variable domain in full (rest from reference TRBV12-5 and TRBJ1-1): DARVTQTPRHKVTEMGQEVTMRCQPILGHNTVFWYRQTMMQGLELLAYFRNRAPLDDSGMPKDRFSAEMPDATLATLKIQPSEPRDSAVYFCASGLIQGSEAFFGQGTRLTVV.

This clonotype was detected only a few times. J is TRBJ1-4 and V is TRBV29-1; D uncertain. Trimming shortened V by 3 bases and J by 11 bases, and 10 bases separated the two germline ends. This CDR3 region has 11 residues. Germline values: CDR1 SQVTM, CDR2 ANQGSEA. The CDR3 here is CSVEGSEKLFF. The CDR3 DNA follows: TGCAGCGTTGAGGGATCTGAGAAACTGTTTTTT.

This clonotype was picked up a small number of times. CDR3 nucleotide sequence: TGCGCCAGCAGCCCACAGGGGGGTCGACTAGCGCGAACAGATACGCAGTATTTT. This sequence encodes CASSPQGGRLARTDTQYF. The rearrangement uses TRBV4-1 and TRBJ2-3; D possibly uses TRBD1 or TRBD2 (8 bases each). CDR3 length: 18 residues. CDR1 MGHRA and CDR2 YSYEKL come from the germline V gene. Trimming cost V 4 bases and J 3 bases, with 23 bases left between them.

This chain uses TRBV27 with TRBJ2-1; 11 bases line up with TRBD1. The CDR3 is made up of 16 amino acids. V was pared by 1 base and J by 9 bases, with 8 bases of the junction left unmatched. CDR1 and CDR2 from the germline V gene are MNHEY and SMNVEV (reference sequence). The CDR3 loop is CASSLWAGQGVGEQFF. In nucleotides, the CDR3 is TGTGCCAGCAGTTTATGGGCGGGACAGGGGGTTGGTGAGCAGTTCTTC.

The V call is TRBV20-1, the J call TRBJ2-1, with 7 bases matching TRBD2. V was clipped by 3 bases and J by 4 bases; unmatched bases: 15. The CDR3 runs to 17 residues. The V gene's germline CDR1 is DFQATT and CDR2 SNEGSKA (reference sequence). CDR3 region: CSARPRRAGVSYNEQFF. The CDR3 DNA reads TGCAGTGCTAGGCCAAGGCGGGCGGGAGTCTCGTACAATGAGCAGTTCTTC.

This clonotype has a handful of counts. The chain employs TRBV29-1 and TRBJ2-3, with 13 bases that match TRBD2. Per the germline V gene, CDR1 is SQVTM and CDR2 is ANQGSEA. With 2 bases clipped from V and 4 bases from J, the junction kept 9 bases outside the gene matches. The CDR3 sequence is 17 residues long. CDR3 sequence (DNA): TGCAGCGTTGAAACTAGCGGGAGGGCCTTACCCGCAGATACGCAGTATTTT. It is translated as CSVETSGRALPADTQYF.

The sample holds a few counts of this clonotype. This rearrangement joins TRBV27 to TRBJ2-7; 7 bases are shared with TRBD2. This CDR3 has 15 residues. Per germline, CDR1 MNHEY and CDR2 SMNVEV (reference sequence). V lost 3 bases, J lost 6 bases, and 11 bases stayed unmatched. The CDR3 loop reads CASSFQGGSYFEQYF. In DNA, the CDR3 is TGTGCCAGCAGTTTTCAGGGCGGGAGCTATTTCGAGCAGTACTTC.

Only a few counts were recorded for this clonotype. At one end, the junction sequence differs from germline, possibly due to a read error. The chain couples TRBV4-1 to TRBJ2-4; unclear D gene. Germline V CDR1 and CDR2: MGHRA, YSYEKL. This CDR3 spans 11 amino acids. Here the CDR3 DNA reads TGCGCCAGCAGCCAAGCGGGTAATGTCATCTTC. As protein: CASSQAGNVIF.

This clonotype was observed many times. J is TRBJ2-5 and V is TRBV7-9, with D perhaps TRBD1 (5 bases). CDR1 is SEHNR and CDR2 is FQNEAQ in the germline V gene (reference sequence). Trimming took 3 bases from V and 2 from J, leaving 7 bases between them. This CDR3 has 13 residues. CDR3 protein: CASSLGLQETQYF. For the CDR3, the DNA is TGTGCCAGCAGCTTGGGGCTGCAAGAGACCCAGTACTTC.

Regarding this clonotype: A junction end diverges from the germline sequence, so it may reflect a read error. The CDR3 DNA is TGTGCCATCAGGGACAATTCAATGAACACTGAACCTTTCTTT. It specifies CAIRDNSMNTEPFF. The genes are TRBV10-3 and TRBJ1-1; TRBD1 is a possible D gene (5 bases). Germline V CDR1 and CDR2: ENHRY, SYGVKD. The CDR3 loop spans 14 amino acids.

The genes are TRBV7-3 and TRBJ2-7, with D unclear. The germline V gene encodes CDR1 SGHTA and CDR2 FQGTGA. The CDR3 is made up of 14 amino acids. V lost 6 bases and J lost 2, with 14 bases in between. CDR3: CASRAQPGPYEQYF. As DNA, the CDR3 is TGTGCCAGCAGGGCCCAGCCCGGGCCCTACGAGCAGTACTTC. The full variable domain, its missing parts supplied by reference TRBV7-3 and TRBJ2-7, is GAGVSQTPSNKVTEKGKYVELRCDPISGHTALYWYRQSLGQGPEFLIYFQGTGAADDSGLPNDRFFAVRPEGSVSTLKIQRTERGDSAVYLCASRAQPGPYEQYFGPGTRLTVT.

This clonotype came up a few times. This chain connects TRBV5-1 to TRBJ1-4, with TRBD1 as a possible D gene (5 bases). The V gene's germline CDR1 is SGHRS and CDR2 YFSETQ. The ends were cut back, 4 bases at V and 2 bases at J, with 12 bases in the middle. The CDR3 sequence is 15 residues long. CDR3 amino acids: CASSRGRPTNEKLFF. In DNA form, the CDR3 reads TGCGCCAGCAGCCGGGGACGGCCGACTAATGAAAAACTGTTTTTT. The complete variable domain, with remaining parts taken from reference TRBV5-1 and TRBJ1-4, reads KAGVTQTPRYLIKTRGQQVTLSCSPISGHRSVSWYQQTPGQGLQFLFEYFSETQRNKGNFPGRFSGRQFSNSRSEMNVSTLELGDSALYLCASSRGRPTNEKLFFGSGTQLSVL.

In its sample, this clonotype was seen a few times. The chain couples TRBV18 to TRBJ2-1, with D possibly TRBD2 on 5 matching bases. Trimming stripped 4 bases from V and 0 bases from J, with 16 bases between. The CDR3 sequence is 17 residues long. CDR1 is KGHSH, CDR2 LQKENI, per germline. For the CDR3, the DNA is TGTGCCAGCTCACGCGAGGGTTTACCGAGCTCCTACAATGAGCAGTTCTTC. Translated: CASSREGLPSSYNEQFF. Looking up the rest from reference TRBV18 and TRBJ2-1 gives the full variable domain: NAGVMQNPRHLVRRRGQEARLRCSPMKGHSHVYWYRQLPEEGLKFMVYLQKENIIDESGMPKERFSAEFPKEGPSILRIQQVVRGDSAAYFCASSREGLPSSYNEQFFGPGTRLTVL.

This chain joins TRBV5-1 and TRBJ2-5; D may match TRBD1 or TRBD2 (5 bases each). The CDR3 extends over 14 amino acids. Trimming stripped 4 bases from V and 5 bases from J, with 15 bases between. Germline CDR1 is SGHRS and CDR2 is YFSETQ. The CDR3 nucleotides are TGCGCCAGCAGCCTGGACGGGGCGGCGGAGACCCAGTACTTC. Translating it yields CASSLDGAAETQYF.

This clonotype has more than one count but fewer than ten. The gene calls are TRBV7-9 and TRBJ1-2, with a tentative D call TRBD1 (5 bases). CDR3 length: 15 amino acids. V lost 0 bases and J 6 bases, leaving 14 bases between the germline ends. Germline CDR1 reads SEHNR; CDR2 reads FQNEAQ (reference sequence). This CDR3 reads CASSLAGGGPHGYTF. In DNA, the CDR3 is TGTGCCAGCAGCTTAGCTGGCGGGGGACCCCATGGCTACACCTTC.

This chain connects TRBV20-1 to TRBJ2-1; maybe TRBD2 (6 bases). Trimming stripped 7 bases from V and 3 bases from J, with 25 bases between. The CDR3 contains 17 residues. Germline V lookup: CDR1 DFQATT, CDR2 SNEGSKA (reference sequence). CDR3 in DNA: TGCAGTGTAAGCGGGCAGCCCGAGAGTGTGGTCTACAATGAGCAGTTCTTC. Amino acid sequence: CSVSGQPESVVYNEQFF.

The chain recombines TRBV29-1 with TRBJ2-3, with D possibly matching TRBD1 (6 bases). Deletions cut 3 bases from V and 2 bases from J, with 12 bases between. Germline V lookup: CDR1 SQVTM, CDR2 ANQGSEA. The CDR3 sequence is 14 residues long. CDR3: CSVDGQGITDTQYF. Here the CDR3 DNA reads TGCAGCGTTGACGGGCAGGGGATCACAGATACGCAGTATTTT.

This clonotype was recorded a few times. This chain uses TRBV6-4 with TRBJ1-1, with 8 bases that match TRBD1. Germline CDR1 MRHNA, CDR2 SNTAGT. The CDR3 totals 14 residues. V trimming: 5 bases; J trimming: 0 bases; junction bases outside the gene matches: 2. For the CDR3, the DNA is TGTGCCAGCAGTTGGGACAGGCTGAACACTGAAGCTTTCTTT. This gives the protein CASSWDRLNTEAFF.

At least ten counts were recorded for this clonotype. The V gene is TRBV6-2 or TRBV6-3, the J gene TRBJ2-3, with 8 nucleotides matching TRBD2. This CDR3 has 14 amino acids. CDR1 and CDR2 (germline): MNHEY, SVGEGT. J was trimmed by 2 bases and V by 7 bases; bases with no gene match: 5. CDR3 residues: CASNSGGDTDTQYF. In DNA form, the CDR3 reads TGTGCCAGCAACTCCGGGGGGGACACAGATACGCAGTATTTT.

This clonotype turned up a few times. The genes are TRBV5-1 and TRBJ2-4; 7 bases line up with TRBD1. Germline trimming cut 0 bases from V and 6 bases from J; bases unmatched to any gene: 3. Per germline, CDR1 SGHRS and CDR2 YFSETQ. This CDR3 comprises 14 residues. CDR3 coding DNA: TGCGCCAGCAGCTTGGAGGGGGCAGGAAACATTCAGTACTTC. Residues: CASSLEGAGNIQYF.

This clonotype appeared a few times. The chain links TRBV12-3 or TRBV12-4 to TRBJ1-5; D is possibly TRBD1 (5 bases). The CDR3 contains 15 residues. The V end lost 4 bases, the J end lost 1 base, and 11 bases lay between the germline ends. The CDR3 sequence is CASSWRGASNQPQHF. The CDR3 DNA is TGTGCCAGCAGTTGGAGGGGAGCAAGCAATCAGCCCCAGCATTTT.

J is TRBJ2-7 and V is TRBV12-3 or TRBV12-4, with a weak D call TRBD2 (5 bases). Trimming cost V 3 bases and J 6 bases, with 27 bases left between them. This CDR3 comprises 18 residues. The CDR3, as DNA: TGTGCCAGCAGTTTTCAGTCAGGCCCAAAGGTCGGACTTGGCGAGCAGTACTTC. It codes for CASSFQSGPKVGLGEQYF.

This clonotype occurred a few times. The rearrangement uses TRBV5-5 and TRBJ1-1; D gene uncertain. The length of the CDR3 is 16 residues. V was shortened by 2 bases and J by 1 base, with 15 bases between the two germline ends. Germline lookup yields CDR1 SGHKS and CDR2 YYEKEE (reference sequence). The CDR3 region has the DNA TGTGCCAGCAGCTTAATAGGAGAGGGTTGGAACACTGAAGCTTTCTTT. Translation gives CASSLIGEGWNTEAFF.